This record concerns one TCR beta chain sequence. Using immunoSEQ multiplex PCR, the repertoire was profiled, and TCRdb retains in-frame clones only, with some absent. The table has about 21,000 clones, more than 70% seen once. This specimen comes from a study of CD4+ T cells in melanoma. The sequence came from a human donor with melanoma.

In nucleotides, the CDR3 is TGTGCCTGGGGTTTCGCTGAAGCTTTCTTT. Its protein is CAWGFAEAFF. This rearrangement joins TRBV30 to TRBJ1-1, with D unclear. Germline lookup yields CDR1 GTSNPN and CDR2 SVGIG (reference sequence). V shed 5 bases and J shed 6 bases, with 7 bases lying between them. The CDR3 contains 10 residues.